This record concerns one T cell receptor (beta chain) sequence. Its antigen is currently unknown. Profiled with immunoSEQ multiplex PCR; TCRdb holds only in-frame clones, not every one. This sample has nearly 85,000 clones, with over 65% found just once. These data originate in a study of OX40 agonist ivuxolimab in advanced cancers. About the study: Dose-escalation patients' cancers were hepatocellular carcinoma, melanoma, renal cell or head and neck cancer. Three dose-escalation patients had partial responses: one with hepatocellular carcinoma and two with cutaneous melanoma. Overall study results and limits: Among the nonresponders, some also had low normalized T-cell clonal expansion.

The CDR3 loop spans 16 amino acids. The V gene's germline CDR1 is LNHDA and CDR2 SQIVND (reference sequence). Trimming pared 3 bases from V and 4 bases from J, leaving 18 bases between. V and J are TRBV19 and TRBJ2-5; D may match TRBD1 or TRBD2 (5 bases each). The material was CD4+ or CD8+ T cells sorted from blood, obtained in a trial of the OX40 agonist ivuxolimab. This receptor was obtained from an adult with an advanced solid tumor such as melanoma, head and neck, liver or kidney cancer. The CDR3 bases are TGTGCCAGTAGTATGGGGGTGGGCAGGCAGGCAGAGACCCAGTACTTC. It codes for CASSMGVGRQAETQYF.